This section outlines one T cell receptor (beta chain) sequence together with its context. V dropped 3 bases and J dropped 4; count of bases not matched to a gene: 8. Germline V gene data show CDR1 as SNHLY and CDR2 as FYNNEI. The CDR3 runs 16 residues. The sample is drawn from a study of blood T cell repertoires in COVID-19. Method: immunoSEQ multiplex PCR; TCRdb's copy keeps in-frame clones and lacks some. The table records some 73,000 clones, roughly three quarters of them present only once. Sequencing input: peripheral blood. The chain has TRBV2 and TRBJ2-1; 8 bases line up with TRBD2. The clonotype comes from a man aged 65 to 79 with COVID-19, enrolled during active disease. CDR3 loop: CASSERTSSLYNEQFF. CDR3 bases: TGTGCCAGCAGTGAGCGGACTAGCTCCTTGTACAATGAGCAGTTCTTC.